The 12 T cell receptor beta chains listed next were all sequenced from one sample in a study of CD8 T cells in ankylosing spondylitis. Whole-study results and caveats: Made up of fewer than 10 highly homologous variants, a TCR beta motif appeared characteristic of ankylosing spondylitis blood.

The antigens for these receptors are not known. TCRdb analysed the 5' RACE reads with MiXCR anew, one entry per CDR3 protein. The data show some 400,000 distinct CDR3 sequences, approximately 20% seen once. The sequenced material came from blood, either unsorted or a sorted T cell fraction (not recorded which). Receptors were obtained from a male donor with ankylosing spondylitis.

The J gene is TRBJ2-3, the V gene TRBV5-1; D is possibly TRBD1 (6 bases). Per the germline V gene, CDR1 is SGHRS and CDR2 is YFSETQ. Between the trimmed V and J ends, which lost 9 bases and 0 bases, there was a span of 14 bases. The CDR3 is 14 amino acids. The chain's CDR3 is CATGRGQSTDTQYF. DNA of the CDR3: TGCGCCACCGGTCGAGGACAGAGCACAGATACGCAGTATTTT.

V gene TRBV20-1 combines with J gene TRBJ2-7; 9 nucleotides match TRBD2. The germline V gene has CDR1 DFQATT and CDR2 SNEGSKA (reference sequence). J lost 9 bases, V lost 5 bases, and 14 bases had no gene match. CDR3 length equals 14 residues. DNA for the CDR3: TGCAGTGCTTCCTATCCCCTAGCGGGAAGAGGGCAGTACTTC. It is translated as CSASYPLAGRGQYF.

J is TRBJ2-5 and V is TRBV5-1; TRBD1 matches 10 bases. The CDR3 has 15 amino acids. Trimming took 5 bases from V and 5 from J; bases not matched to a gene: 9. CDR1 is SGHRS and CDR2 is YFSETQ in the germline V gene. The CDR3 bases are TGCGCCAGCAGTCCCCCGGGACAGGGGTTTGAGACCCAGTACTTC. It is translated as CASSPPGQGFETQYF.

This clonotype has a handful of counts. The chain employs TRBV6-6 and TRBJ1-5; the D gene is possibly TRBD1 (5 bases). Trimming took 6 bases from V and 5 from J, leaving 11 bases between them. The CDR3 runs to 13 residues. Germline lookup yields CDR1 MNHNY and CDR2 SVGAGI (reference sequence). CDR3 DNA: TGTGCCAGCAGGGGGGGAAAGCATCAGCCCCAGCATTTT. The encoded protein is CASRGGKHQPQHF.

This clonotype was counted between two and nine times. The chain uses TRBV5-5 and TRBJ2-7; D possibly uses TRBD1 or TRBD2 (6 bases each). With 6 bases removed from V and 0 bases from J, the gap between germline ends came to 13 bases. The CDR3 totals 14 residues. Per the germline V gene, CDR1 is SGHKS and CDR2 is YYEKEE (reference sequence). The CDR3 region has the DNA TGTGCCAGCACTAGAGGGGGGTACTCCTACGAGCAGTACTTC. This encodes CASTRGGYSYEQYF.

The V call is TRBV20-1, the J call TRBJ2-3; 7 positions agree with TRBD2. Germline trimming cut 8 bases from V and 5 bases from J; bases unmatched to any gene: 4. The germline V gene has CDR1 DFQATT and CDR2 SNEGSKA (reference sequence). The CDR3 sequence is 11 residues long. This CDR3 reads CSCGREDTQYF. For the CDR3, the DNA is TGCAGTTGTGGGAGGGAAGATACGCAGTATTTT.

This clonotype was seen ten or more times. The chain is built from TRBV29-1 and TRBJ2-5; 10 bases are a match to TRBD2. CDR3 length: 14 residues. The V gene end was trimmed by 5 bases and the J gene end by 4 bases; junction bases not matched to a gene: 7. The germline gives CDR1 SQVTM, CDR2 ANQGSEA. This chain's CDR3 is CSVRAGGPAETQYF. Written as DNA, the CDR3 is TGCAGCGTTCGAGCGGGAGGGCCCGCAGAGACCCAGTACTTC.

The chain joins TRBV20-1 to TRBJ2-5, with D maybe TRBD2 (6 bases). Deletions cut 8 bases from V and 5 bases from J, with 24 bases between. CDR3 size: 15 residues. Germline assignment: CDR1 DFQATT and CDR2 SNEGSKA (reference sequence). CDR3 protein: CSTWRDSKAEETQYF. The CDR3 nucleotides are TGCAGTACTTGGAGGGACTCCAAGGCGGAGGAGACCCAGTACTTC.

The chain couples TRBV29-1 to TRBJ2-7; D may be TRBD2 (5 bases). The CDR3 extends over 15 amino acids. Germline V CDR1 and CDR2: SQVTM, ANQGSEA. Deletions cut 0 bases from V and 3 bases from J, with 15 bases between. CDR3 sequence: CSVEDQYRAGYEQYF. CDR3 coding DNA: TGCAGCGTTGAAGATCAGTACCGGGCGGGCTACGAGCAGTACTTC.

This chain links TRBV28 with TRBJ1-2; 7 bases are shared with TRBD1. Unmatched junction bases numbered 4, after V lost 5 bases and J lost 1 base. The CDR3 covers 14 residues. The germline V gene encodes CDR1 MDHEN and CDR2 SYDVKM. The CDR3 reads CASSLTGRNYGYTF. The CDR3 bases are TGTGCCAGCAGTCTGACAGGGCGTAACTATGGCTACACCTTC.

This clonotype occurred a few times. The V and J genes are TRBV29-1 and TRBJ2-2, with D perhaps matching TRBD1 or TRBD2 (5 bases each). There are 11 residues in the CDR3. The V gene lost 6 bases and the J gene lost 6 bases, with 8 bases spanning the gap. Germline V CDR1 and CDR2: SQVTM, ANQGSEA. In DNA form, the CDR3 reads TGCAGCGTCGGGGCCCCCGGGGAGCTGTTTTTT. This gives the protein CSVGAPGELFF.

This clonotype was counted between two and nine times. V and J are TRBV20-1 and TRBJ2-7; 8 bases are a match to TRBD2. The germline CDR1 and CDR2 sequences are DFQATT and SNEGSKA (reference sequence). Trimming at V came to 3 bases and at J to 3 bases, leaving 4 bases not matched to a gene. There are 13 residues in the CDR3. Here the CDR3 DNA reads TGCAGTGCTAGCGGAGCGGGAGTCTACGAGCAGTACTTC. Translated: CSASGAGVYEQYF.